The rows below give T cell receptor beta chains drawn from one sample of a study of blood T cell repertoires in COVID-19. Data came from immunoSEQ multiplex PCR; TCRdb stores just in-frame clones and leaves some out. The repertoire holds around 220,000 clones, with 65% to 90% as singletons. Sequenced material: peripheral blood. All receptors derive from a woman over 75 with active or convalescent COVID-19. The CDR3 runs from the conserved cysteine through the conserved F or W. A D gene is named only where the DNA matches it firmly. Expanded clones are given a class, and other clones once, few, many or no size at all.

CDR3 protein: CASSLDSSASPLHF
CDR3 DNA: TGTGCCAGCAGCCTGGACAGTTCCGCCTCACCCCTCCACTTT
clone size: .
CDR3 length: 14
D gene: .
J gene: TRBJ1-6
V gene: TRBV5-6

CDR3 protein: CAWSPGTGSGNTIYF
CDR3 DNA: TGTGCCTGGAGCCCTGGGACAGGCTCTGGAAACACCATATATTTT
clone size: .
CDR3 length: 15
D gene: TRBD1
J gene: TRBJ1-3
V gene: TRBV30

CDR3 protein: CASRKDRDFNTGELFF
CDR3 DNA: TGTGCCAGTAGGAAAGACCGGGACTTTAACACCGGGGAGCTGTTTTTT
clone size: .
CDR3 length: 16
D gene: .
J gene: TRBJ2-2
V gene: TRBV19

CDR3 protein: CASSPRRGDGEQYF
CDR3 DNA: TGTGCCAGCTCACCCCGGCGGGGGGACGGCGAGCAGTACTTC
clone size: .
CDR3 length: 14
D gene: TRBD2
J gene: TRBJ2-7
V gene: TRBV18

CDR3 protein: CASSSFSNYGYTF
CDR3 DNA: TGTGCCAGCAGCTCATTTTCTAACTATGGCTACACCTTC
clone size: .
CDR3 length: 13
D gene: .
J gene: TRBJ1-2
V gene: TRBV7-9

CDR3 protein: CASSQGAAELAFF
CDR3 DNA: TGTGCCAGCAGCCAAGGAGCGGCCGAGCTGGCTTTCTTT
clone size: .
CDR3 length: 13
D gene: .
J gene: TRBJ1-1
V gene: TRBV4-2

CDR3 protein: CASSLSARRGAGTDTQYF
CDR3 DNA: TGTGCCAGCAGCTTATCCGCCCGCAGGGGCGCCGGAACAGATACGCAGTATTTT
clone size: once
CDR3 length: 18
D gene: .
J gene: TRBJ2-3
V gene: TRBV7-8

CDR3 protein: CASSFSATNSYNEQFF
CDR3 DNA: TGTGCCAGCAGCTTTAGCGCGACGAACTCCTACAATGAGCAGTTCTTC
clone size: .
CDR3 length: 16
D gene: .
J gene: TRBJ2-1
V gene: TRBV11-2

CDR3 protein: CASSLEANNEQFF
CDR3 DNA: TGTGCCAGCAGCTTAGAAGCTAACAATGAGCAGTTCTTC
clone size: .
CDR3 length: 13
D gene: .
J gene: TRBJ2-1
V gene: TRBV11-2

CDR3 protein: CASSQDETTGRSQFF
CDR3 DNA: TGTGCCAGCAGCCAGGATGAGACCACCGGGAGATCGCAGTTCTTC
clone size: .
CDR3 length: 15
D gene: .
J gene: TRBJ2-1
V gene: TRBV3-1/TRBV3-2

CDR3 protein: CASSPGTGRWNTEAFF
CDR3 DNA: TGTGCCAGCAGCCCCGGGACAGGGAGATGGAACACTGAAGCTTTCTTT
clone size: .
CDR3 length: 16
D gene: TRBD1
J gene: TRBJ1-1
V gene: TRBV14

CDR3 protein: CASSLEGQTYEQYF
CDR3 DNA: TGCGCCAGCAGCTTGGAGGGACAAACCTACGAGCAGTACTTC
clone size: .
CDR3 length: 14
D gene: .
J gene: TRBJ2-7
V gene: TRBV5-1